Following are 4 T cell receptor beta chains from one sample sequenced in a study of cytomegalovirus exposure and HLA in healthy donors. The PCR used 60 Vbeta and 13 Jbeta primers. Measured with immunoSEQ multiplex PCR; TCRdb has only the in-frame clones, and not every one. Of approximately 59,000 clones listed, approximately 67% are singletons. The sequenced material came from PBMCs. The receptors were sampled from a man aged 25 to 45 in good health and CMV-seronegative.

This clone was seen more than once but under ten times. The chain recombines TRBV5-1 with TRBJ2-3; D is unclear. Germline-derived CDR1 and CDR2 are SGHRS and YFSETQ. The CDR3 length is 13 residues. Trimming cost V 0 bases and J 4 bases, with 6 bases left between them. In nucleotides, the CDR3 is TGCGCCAGCAGCTTGGTCAGTTCAGATACGCAGTATTTT. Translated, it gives CASSLVSSDTQYF.

The chain's CDR3 is CSGTGGPNEKLFF. As DNA, the CDR3 is TGCAGCGGGACAGGGGGCCCTAATGAAAAACTGTTTTTT. The rearrangement joins TRBV29-1 to TRBJ1-4, with TRBD1 matching over 11 bases. The CDR3 covers 13 residues. J was trimmed by 3 bases and V by 7 bases; bases with no gene match: 1. Germline CDR1 reads SQVTM; CDR2 reads ANQGSEA.

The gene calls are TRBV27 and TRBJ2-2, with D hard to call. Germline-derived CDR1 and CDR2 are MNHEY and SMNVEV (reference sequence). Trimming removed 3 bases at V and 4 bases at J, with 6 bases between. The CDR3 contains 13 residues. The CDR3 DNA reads TGTGCCAGCAGTTTTTCGGTCACCGGGGAGCTGTTTTTT. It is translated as CASSFSVTGELFF.

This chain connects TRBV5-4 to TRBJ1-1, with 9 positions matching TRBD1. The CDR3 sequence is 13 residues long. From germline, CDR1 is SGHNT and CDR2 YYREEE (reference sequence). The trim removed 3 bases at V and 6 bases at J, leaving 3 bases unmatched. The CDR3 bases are TGTGCCAGCAGCTGGGACAGGGATCCTGAAGCTTTCTTT. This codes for CASSWDRDPEAFF. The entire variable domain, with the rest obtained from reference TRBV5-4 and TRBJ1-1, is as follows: ETGVTQSPTHLIKTRGQQVTLRCSSQSGHNTVSWYQQALGQGPQFIFQYYREEENGRGNFPPRFSGLQFPNYSSELNVNALELDDSALYLCASSWDRDPEAFFGQGTRLTVV.